This note documents a single T cell receptor beta chain sequence. The antigen remains unidentified. V gave up 4 bases and J gave up 0 bases, with 13 bases separating them. Germline V gene sequence: CDR1 GTSNPN, CDR2 SVGIG (reference sequence). The CDR3 runs to 14 residues. Here immunoSEQ multiplex PCR was the method, and the copy in TCRdb shows in-frame clones only, minus some. Here the sample spans some 68,000 clones, 84% being singletons. CD4+CD25+CD127- Tregs, CD4+CD25- non-Tregs, CD4 and CD8 cells were sorted. The data are from a study of Tregs in tolerant kidney transplant recipients. Study-level points and caveats: Validation in larger populations is needed because few patients were studied. Biological reproducibility was not directly addressed in this study.

The material sequenced was CD4+ T cells from blood. The TCR originated in a human donor in good health. The chain employs TRBV30 and TRBJ2-7, with a tentative D call TRBD1 (6 bases). The CDR3 loop is CAWNRDEISYEQYF. As DNA, the CDR3 is TGTGCCTGGAACAGGGATGAGATCTCCTACGAGCAGTACTTC.